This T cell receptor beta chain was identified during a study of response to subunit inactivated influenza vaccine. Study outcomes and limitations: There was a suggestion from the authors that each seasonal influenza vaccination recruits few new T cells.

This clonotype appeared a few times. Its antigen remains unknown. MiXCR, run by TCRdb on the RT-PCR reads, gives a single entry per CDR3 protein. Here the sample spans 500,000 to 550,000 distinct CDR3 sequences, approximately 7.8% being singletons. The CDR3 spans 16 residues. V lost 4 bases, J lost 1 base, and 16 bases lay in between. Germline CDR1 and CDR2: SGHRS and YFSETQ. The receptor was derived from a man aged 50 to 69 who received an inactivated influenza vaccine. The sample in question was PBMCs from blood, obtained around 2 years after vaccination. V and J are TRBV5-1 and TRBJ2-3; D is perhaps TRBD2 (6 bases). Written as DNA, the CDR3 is TGCGCCAGCAGCCAAGGTGGCAGGGAGGGCACAGATACGCAGTATTTT. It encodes CASSQGGREGTDTQYF.